Described below is a single TCR beta chain sequence and its context. The sample originates from a study of blood T cell repertoires in COVID-19. Turning to the study itself: From the United States, Italy and Spain came samples of acute and convalescent COVID-19. PBMCs, B-cell-depleted T cells, or T cells provided the cDNA or gDNA that made up the material.

Participant ages covered roughly 18 to 89 years across about 22 US areas. In the source study's methods: For nucleated cells, counts were estimated from reference gene primer amplification. Profiling relied on immunoSEQ multiplex PCR, and the TCRdb table lists in-frame clones only, not all of them. Clone size and the V and J calls come from that table; the DNA yielded D and trimming. Here the sample spans roughly 190,000 clones, 89% being singletons. This CDR3 has 16 amino acids. Germline-derived CDR1 and CDR2 are SGHTA and FQGNSA. V gave up 0 bases and J gave up 0 bases; unmatched junction bases: 2. Sequences were obtained from PBMCs or T cells enriched from blood (not recorded which). The sequence was collected from a woman aged 18-29 years who had recovered from COVID-19. The genes are TRBV7-2 and TRBJ2-1, with 7 bases that match TRBD2. The CDR3 DNA follows: TGTGCCAGCAGCTTAGCTACTAGCGCCTCCTACAATGAGCAGTTCTTC. Encoded protein: CASSLATSASYNEQFF.